The source of this TCR beta chain is a study of Tregs in tolerant kidney transplant recipients. With respect to this clone: Antigen unknown.

Overall study results and limits: This study did not directly address biological reproducibility. Some patients' samples used different primers over time, so nucleotide sequences weren't comparable.

TCRdb's table, derived via immunoSEQ multiplex PCR, lists solely in-frame clones and lacks some. Of about 77,000 clones in the sample, 98% were seen once. V was trimmed by 5 bases and J by 5 bases, leaving 19 bases between them. CDR1 is SGHTA, CDR2 FQGNSA, per germline. The CDR3 has 16 amino acids. This chain links TRBV7-2 with TRBJ2-4; perhaps TRBD1 as D (5 bases). Source: CD4+ T cells from blood, taken before the transplant. The source is a human donor who received a combined kidney and bone marrow transplant. The CDR3 sequence: CASSLRQSPVENIQYF. CDR3 nucleotides: TGTGCCAGCAGCCTGAGACAGAGCCCTGTCGAAAACATTCAGTACTTC.